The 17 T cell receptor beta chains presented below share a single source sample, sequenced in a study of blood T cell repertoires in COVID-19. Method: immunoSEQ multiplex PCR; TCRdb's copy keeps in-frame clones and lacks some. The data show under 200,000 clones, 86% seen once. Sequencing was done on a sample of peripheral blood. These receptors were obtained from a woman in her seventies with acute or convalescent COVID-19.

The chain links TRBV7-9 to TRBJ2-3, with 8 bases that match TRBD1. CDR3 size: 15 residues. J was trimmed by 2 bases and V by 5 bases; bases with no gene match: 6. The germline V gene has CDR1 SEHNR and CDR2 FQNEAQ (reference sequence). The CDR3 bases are TGTGCCAGCAGCCAGGACAGGGTTAACACAGATACGCAGTATTTT. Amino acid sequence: CASSQDRVNTDTQYF.

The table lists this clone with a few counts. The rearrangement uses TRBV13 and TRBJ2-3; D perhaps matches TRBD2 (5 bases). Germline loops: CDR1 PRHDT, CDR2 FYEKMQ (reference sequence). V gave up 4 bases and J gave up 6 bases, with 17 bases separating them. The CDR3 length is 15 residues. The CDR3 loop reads CASSSYQDRGDTQYF. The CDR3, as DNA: TGTGCCAGCAGCTCTTACCAGGACCGCGGGGATACGCAGTATTTT.

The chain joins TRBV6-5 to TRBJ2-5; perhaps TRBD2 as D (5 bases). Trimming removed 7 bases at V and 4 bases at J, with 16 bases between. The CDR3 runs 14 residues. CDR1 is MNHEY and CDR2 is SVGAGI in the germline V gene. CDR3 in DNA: TGTGCCAGCAAGCATTCGGCAGGAGGAGAGACCCAGTACTTC. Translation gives CASKHSAGGETQYF.

The CDR3 region has the DNA TGTGCCAGCAGTAAGCGGGCCAATGAAAAACTGTTTTTT. It is translated as CASSKRANEKLFF. This sequence joins TRBV2 and TRBJ1-4; D is undetermined. CDR1 is SNHLY and CDR2 is FYNNEI in the germline V gene. This CDR3 has 13 amino acids. Trimming pared 5 bases from V and 5 bases from J, leaving 9 bases between.

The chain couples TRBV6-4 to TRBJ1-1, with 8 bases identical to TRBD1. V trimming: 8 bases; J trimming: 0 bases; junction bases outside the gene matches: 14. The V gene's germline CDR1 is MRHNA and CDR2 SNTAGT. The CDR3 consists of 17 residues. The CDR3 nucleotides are TGTGCCAGCTCCCCTGTAGGGACAGGAATTATGAACACTGAAGCTTTCTTT. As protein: CASSPVGTGIMNTEAFF.

The chain's CDR3 is CASSLPGLRDTQYF. CDR3 DNA sequence: TGTGCCAGCAGTTTGCCAGGGTTGAGGGATACGCAGTATTTT. The rearrangement links TRBV27 to TRBJ2-3, with D possibly being TRBD1 (5 bases). Between the trimmed V and J ends, which lost 3 bases and 6 bases, there was a span of 13 bases. The CDR3 contains 14 residues. Germline CDR1 is MNHEY and CDR2 is SMNVEV (reference sequence).

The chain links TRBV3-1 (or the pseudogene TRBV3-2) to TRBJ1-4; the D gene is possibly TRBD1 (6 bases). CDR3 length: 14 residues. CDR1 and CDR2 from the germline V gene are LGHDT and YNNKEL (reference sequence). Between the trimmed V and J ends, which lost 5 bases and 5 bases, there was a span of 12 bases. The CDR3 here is CASSASGANEKLFF. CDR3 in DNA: TGTGCCAGCAGCGCATCAGGGGCGAATGAAAAACTGTTTTTT.

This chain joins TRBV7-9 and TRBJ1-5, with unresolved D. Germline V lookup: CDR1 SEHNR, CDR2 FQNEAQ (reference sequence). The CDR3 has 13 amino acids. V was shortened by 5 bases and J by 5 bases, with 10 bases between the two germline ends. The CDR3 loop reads CASSRTQDQPQHF. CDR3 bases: TGTGCCAGCAGCCGGACTCAGGATCAGCCCCAGCATTTT.

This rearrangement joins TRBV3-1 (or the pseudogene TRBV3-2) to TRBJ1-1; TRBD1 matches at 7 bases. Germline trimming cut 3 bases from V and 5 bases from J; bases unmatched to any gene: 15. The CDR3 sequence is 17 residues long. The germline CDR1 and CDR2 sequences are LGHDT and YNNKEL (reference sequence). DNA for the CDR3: TGTGCCAGCAGCCACCGAAGGGATGAGACAGGGACAACTGAAGCTTTCTTT. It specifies CASSHRRDETGTTEAFF.

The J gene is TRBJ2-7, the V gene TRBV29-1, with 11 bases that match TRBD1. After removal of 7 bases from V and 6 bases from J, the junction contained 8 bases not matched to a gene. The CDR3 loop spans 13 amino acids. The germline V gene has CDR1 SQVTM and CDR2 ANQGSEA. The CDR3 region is CSARVGTGGEQYF. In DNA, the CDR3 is TGCAGCGCCCGAGTTGGGACAGGGGGCGAGCAGTACTTC.

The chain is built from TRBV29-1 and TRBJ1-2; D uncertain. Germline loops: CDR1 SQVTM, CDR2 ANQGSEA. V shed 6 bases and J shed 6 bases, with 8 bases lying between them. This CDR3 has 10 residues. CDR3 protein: CSVWENGYTF. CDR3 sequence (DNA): TGCAGCGTCTGGGAGAATGGCTACACCTTC.

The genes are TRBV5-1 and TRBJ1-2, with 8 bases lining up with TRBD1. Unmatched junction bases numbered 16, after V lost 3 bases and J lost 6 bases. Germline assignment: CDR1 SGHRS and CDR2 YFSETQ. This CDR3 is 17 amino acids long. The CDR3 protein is CASSSNPDRARFDGYTF. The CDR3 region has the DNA TGCGCCAGCAGCTCTAATCCGGACAGGGCACGTTTCGATGGCTACACCTTC.

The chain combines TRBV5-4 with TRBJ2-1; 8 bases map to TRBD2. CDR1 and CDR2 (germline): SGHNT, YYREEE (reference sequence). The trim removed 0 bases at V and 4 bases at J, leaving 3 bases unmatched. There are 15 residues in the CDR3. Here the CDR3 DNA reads TGTGCCAGCAGCTTGGACAGCGGGGGTTACAATGAGCAGTTCTTC. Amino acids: CASSLDSGGYNEQFF.

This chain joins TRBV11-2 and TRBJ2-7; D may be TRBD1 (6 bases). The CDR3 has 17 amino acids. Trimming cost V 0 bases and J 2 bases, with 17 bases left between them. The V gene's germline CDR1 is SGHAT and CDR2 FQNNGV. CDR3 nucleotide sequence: TGTGCCAGCAGCTTAGAAACTCGTACAGGGAACCCCTACGAGCAGTACTTC. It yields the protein CASSLETRTGNPYEQYF. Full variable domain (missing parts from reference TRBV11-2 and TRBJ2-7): EAGVAQSPRYKIIEKRQSVAFWCNPISGHATLYWYQQILGQGPKLLIQFQNNGVVDDSQLPKDRFSAERLKGVDSTLKIQPAKLEDSAVYLCASSLETRTGNPYEQYFGPGTRLTVT.

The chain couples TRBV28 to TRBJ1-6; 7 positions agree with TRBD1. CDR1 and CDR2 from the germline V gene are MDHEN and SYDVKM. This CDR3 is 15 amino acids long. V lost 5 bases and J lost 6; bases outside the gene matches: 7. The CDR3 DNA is TGTGCCAGCAGTGGACGGACAGGCCCTAATTCACCCCTCCACTTT. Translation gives CASSGRTGPNSPLHF.

The CDR3 reads CASSQDRTGGGYTF. The DNA of the CDR3 is TGCGCCAGCAGCCAAGATCGGACAGGGGGTGGCTACACCTTC. The V call is TRBV4-1, the J call TRBJ1-2; 10 nucleotides align to TRBD1. CDR1 is MGHRA, CDR2 YSYEKL, per germline. The V segment lost 0 bases and the J segment 7 bases; nucleotides outside the gene matches: 2. CDR3 length: 14 amino acids.

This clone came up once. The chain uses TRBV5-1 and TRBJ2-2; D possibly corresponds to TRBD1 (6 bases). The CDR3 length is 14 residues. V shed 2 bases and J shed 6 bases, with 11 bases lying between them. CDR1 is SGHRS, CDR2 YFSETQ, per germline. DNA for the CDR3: TGCGCCAGCAGCTTTTCAGGGGCTGCCGGGGAGCTGTTTTTT. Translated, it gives CASSFSGAAGELFF.